This is a list of T cell receptor beta chains from one sample in a study of blood T cell repertoires in COVID-19. Libraries were prepared by immunoSEQ multiplex PCR; TCRdb keeps only in-frame clonotypes and omits some of them. The data hold about 83,000 clones, with around 90% observed a single time. Sequenced input: peripheral blood. The receptors shown here come from a woman aged 45-59 years with active or convalescent COVID-19. The CDR3 runs from the conserved cysteine through the conserved F or W. D genes are given only for firm matches. Only some rows state a clone size, as once, few, many or a class for expanded clones.

clone_size: NA; v_call: TRBV7-6; j_call: TRBJ2-5; d_call: NA; cdr3_aa: CASSLGRGERETQYF; cdr3_nt: TGTGCCAGCAGCTTAGGCAGGGGTGAGAGAGAGACCCAGTACTTC
clone_size: once; v_call: TRBV29-1; j_call: TRBJ1-1; d_call: NA; cdr3_aa: CSAKQRPDTEAFF; cdr3_nt: TGCAGCGCTAAACAGAGACCCGACACTGAAGCTTTCTTT
clone_size: NA; v_call: TRBV7-2; j_call: TRBJ2-3; d_call: NA; cdr3_aa: CASSPVGTDTQYF; cdr3_nt: TGTGCCAGCAGCCCCGTCGGCACAGATACGCAGTATTTT
clone_size: NA; v_call: TRBV4-2; j_call: TRBJ1-6; d_call: TRBD1; cdr3_aa: CASSLPGTGSPLHF; cdr3_nt: TGTGCCAGCAGCCTACCCGGGACAGGGTCACCCCTCCACTTT
clone_size: NA; v_call: TRBV5-5; j_call: TRBJ2-1; d_call: TRBD2; cdr3_aa: CASSLAGTTDEQFF; cdr3_nt: TGTGCCAGCAGCTTGGCTGGGACTACGGATGAGCAGTTCTTC
clone_size: NA; v_call: TRBV29-1; j_call: TRBJ2-5; d_call: TRBD1; cdr3_aa: CSARDREDYETQYF; cdr3_nt: TGCAGCGCAAGAGACAGGGAAGATTATGAGACCCAGTACTTC
clone_size: NA; v_call: TRBV9; j_call: TRBJ1-2; d_call: TRBD1; cdr3_aa: CASSVADRGSGYTF; cdr3_nt: TGTGCCAGCAGCGTAGCGGACAGGGGCTCTGGCTACACCTTC
clone_size: NA; v_call: TRBV9; j_call: TRBJ2-7; d_call: NA; cdr3_aa: CASSLTGTSTYEQYF; cdr3_nt: TGTGCCAGCAGCCTAACAGGGACCTCAACCTACGAGCAGTACTTC
clone_size: NA; v_call: TRBV7-9; j_call: TRBJ2-1; d_call: TRBD2; cdr3_aa: CASSLGSGDYNEQFF; cdr3_nt: TGTGCCAGCAGCTTGGGTAGCGGGGACTACAATGAGCAGTTCTTC
clone_size: NA; v_call: TRBV6-5; j_call: TRBJ1-1; d_call: NA; cdr3_aa: CASSYRRANTEAFF; cdr3_nt: TGTGCCAGCAGTTACAGGCGGGCGAACACTGAAGCTTTCTTT
clone_size: NA; v_call: TRBV2; j_call: TRBJ1-1; d_call: NA; cdr3_aa: CASSDQGMNTEAFF; cdr3_nt: TGTGCCAGCAGTGACCAGGGGATGAACACTGAAGCTTTCTTT
clone_size: NA; v_call: TRBV7-9; j_call: TRBJ2-7; d_call: TRBD1; cdr3_aa: CASSNLQGAQGEQYF; cdr3_nt: TGTGCCAGCAGCAACCTACAGGGGGCGCAGGGCGAGCAGTACTTC
clone_size: NA; v_call: TRBV2; j_call: TRBJ1-5; d_call: NA; cdr3_aa: CASSVGPSNQPQHF; cdr3_nt: TGTGCCAGCAGTGTGGGCCCCAGCAATCAGCCCCAGCATTTT
clone_size: NA; v_call: TRBV6-5; j_call: TRBJ1-3; d_call: NA; cdr3_aa: CASSYGLGGGNTIYF; cdr3_nt: TGTGCCAGCAGTTATGGATTGGGGGGAGGAAACACCATATATTTT
clone_size: NA; v_call: TRBV15; j_call: TRBJ2-1; d_call: TRBD2; cdr3_aa: CATSRPGRGRSDNEQFF; cdr3_nt: TGTGCCACCAGCAGACCCGGGAGGGGGAGAAGCGACAATGAGCAGTTCTTC
clone_size: NA; v_call: TRBV19; j_call: TRBJ2-6; d_call: NA; cdr3_aa: CASSTESSGANVLTF; cdr3_nt: TGTGCCAGTAGTACAGAGAGCTCTGGGGCCAACGTCCTGACTTTC
clone_size: once; v_call: TRBV4-3; j_call: TRBJ1-2; d_call: TRBD1; cdr3_aa: CASSQVTGGFFYGYTF; cdr3_nt: TGCGCCAGCAGCCAAGTAACAGGGGGCTTTTTCTATGGCTACACCTTC
clone_size: few; v_call: TRBV7-8; j_call: TRBJ1-1; d_call: TRBD1; cdr3_aa: CASSMDRANTEAFF; cdr3_nt: TGTGCCAGCAGCATGGACAGGGCAAACACTGAAGCTTTCTTT
clone_size: NA; v_call: TRBV9; j_call: TRBJ2-1; d_call: TRBD2; cdr3_aa: CASSVVGVAGGLGNEQFF; cdr3_nt: TGTGCCAGCAGCGTAGTTGGAGTAGCGGGGGGCCTCGGCAATGAGCAGTTCTTC
clone_size: few; v_call: TRBV10-3; j_call: TRBJ1-2; d_call: TRBD1; cdr3_aa: CAISAGQGYGYTF; cdr3_nt: TGTGCCATCAGTGCCGGACAGGGGTATGGCTACACCTTC
clone_size: NA; v_call: TRBV6-2/TRBV6-3; j_call: TRBJ2-7; d_call: TRBD2; cdr3_aa: CASSSHRTGGPGEQYF; cdr3_nt: TGTGCCAGCAGCTCTCATCGAACGGGGGGGCCGGGCGAGCAGTACTTC
clone_size: few; v_call: TRBV6-6; j_call: TRBJ1-2; d_call: NA; cdr3_aa: CASSYAGQNYGYTF; cdr3_nt: TGTGCCAGCAGTTATGCGGGGCAGAACTATGGCTACACCTTC
clone_size: NA; v_call: TRBV5-1; j_call: TRBJ2-2; d_call: TRBD1; cdr3_aa: CASSLAGQGSTGELFF; cdr3_nt: TGCGCCAGCAGCTTGGCTGGACAGGGCTCCACCGGGGAGCTGTTTTTT
clone_size: NA; v_call: TRBV10-3; j_call: TRBJ2-7; d_call: TRBD1; cdr3_aa: CAISPGGDAFEQYF; cdr3_nt: TGTGCCATCAGCCCAGGGGGCGACGCTTTTGAGCAGTACTTC
clone_size: NA; v_call: TRBV5-1; j_call: TRBJ2-1; d_call: TRBD2; cdr3_aa: CASSLALAGSYNEQFF; cdr3_nt: TGCGCCAGCAGCTTGGCTCTAGCGGGCTCCTACAATGAGCAGTTCTTC
clone_size: NA; v_call: TRBV24-1; j_call: TRBJ1-1; d_call: NA; cdr3_aa: CATSDSRTDSLAEAFF; cdr3_nt: TGTGCCACCAGTGATTCCAGGACAGATAGCCTAGCTGAAGCTTTCTTT
clone_size: once; v_call: TRBV19; j_call: TRBJ1-1; d_call: NA; cdr3_aa: CASTFRGHTEAFF; cdr3_nt: TGTGCCAGTACCTTCCGCGGGCACACTGAAGCTTTCTTT
clone_size: NA; v_call: TRBV3-1/TRBV3-2; j_call: TRBJ1-2; d_call: TRBD1; cdr3_aa: CASRTGQGYGYTF; cdr3_nt: TGTGCCAGCAGGACCGGACAGGGATATGGCTACACCTTC
clone_size: NA; v_call: TRBV9; j_call: TRBJ1-1; d_call: NA; cdr3_aa: CASSVEGEWNTEAFF; cdr3_nt: TGTGCCAGCAGCGTAGAAGGGGAATGGAACACTGAAGCTTTCTTT
clone_size: NA; v_call: TRBV27; j_call: TRBJ1-1; d_call: TRBD1; cdr3_aa: CASSSPRGLDRNTEAFF; cdr3_nt: TGTGCCAGCAGTTCGCCGAGGGGGCTGGATAGGAACACTGAAGCTTTCTTT
clone_size: NA; v_call: TRBV5-6; j_call: TRBJ1-1; d_call: NA; cdr3_aa: CASSLDEGFAFF; cdr3_nt: TGTGCCAGCAGCTTGGATGAGGGATTTGCTTTCTTT
clone_size: NA; v_call: TRBV7-6; j_call: TRBJ1-1; d_call: TRBD1; cdr3_aa: CASSYTPRDRRGMTEAFF; cdr3_nt: TGTGCCAGCAGCTACACCCCCCGGGACAGAAGAGGGATGACTGAAGCTTTCTTT
clone_size: NA; v_call: TRBV6-5; j_call: TRBJ1-4; d_call: NA; cdr3_aa: CASKAGATNEKLFF; cdr3_nt: TGTGCCAGCAAAGCGGGGGCAACTAATGAAAAACTGTTTTTT
clone_size: once; v_call: TRBV27; j_call: TRBJ1-2; d_call: NA; cdr3_aa: CASSSSTGRPPGYTF; cdr3_nt: TGTGCCAGCAGTTCCTCGACAGGACGTCCGCCGGGCTACACCTTC
clone_size: NA; v_call: TRBV29-1; j_call: TRBJ2-7; d_call: NA; cdr3_aa: CSVQLRDKRSYEQYF; cdr3_nt: TGCAGCGTTCAACTCCGGGACAAGAGATCCTACGAGCAGTACTTC
clone_size: NA; v_call: TRBV27; j_call: TRBJ1-5; d_call: NA; cdr3_aa: CASNPRGGGAGNQPQHF; cdr3_nt: TGTGCCAGCAACCCTAGGGGGGGAGGGGCGGGCAATCAGCCCCAGCATTTT
clone_size: NA; v_call: TRBV5-1; j_call: TRBJ1-1; d_call: NA; cdr3_aa: CASSSQGVGGTEAFF; cdr3_nt: TGCGCCAGCAGCTCTCAGGGAGTAGGGGGAACTGAAGCTTTCTTT
clone_size: NA; v_call: TRBV11-2; j_call: TRBJ2-1; d_call: TRBD1; cdr3_aa: CASGYDRGRYNEQFF; cdr3_nt: TGTGCCAGCGGATACGACAGGGGCAGGTACAATGAGCAGTTCTTC
clone_size: NA; v_call: TRBV5-4; j_call: TRBJ2-2; d_call: NA; cdr3_aa: CASSLSYRTGELFF; cdr3_nt: TGTGCCAGCAGCTTGTCGTACCGGACCGGGGAGCTGTTTTTT
clone_size: NA; v_call: TRBV6-5; j_call: TRBJ1-2; d_call: TRBD1; cdr3_aa: CASSPRQGALYGYTF; cdr3_nt: TGTGCCAGCAGTCCAAGACAGGGGGCCCTCTATGGCTACACCTTC
clone_size: NA; v_call: TRBV7-2; j_call: TRBJ2-5; d_call: TRBD1; cdr3_aa: CASSSDRGETQYF; cdr3_nt: TGTGCCAGCAGCTCGGACAGGGGAGAGACCCAGTACTTC
clone_size: NA; v_call: TRBV4-2; j_call: TRBJ1-1; d_call: NA; cdr3_aa: CASSPRRVNTEAFF; cdr3_nt: TGTGCCAGCAGCCCCAGACGGGTGAACACTGAAGCTTTCTTT
clone_size: NA; v_call: TRBV30; j_call: TRBJ2-2; d_call: NA; cdr3_aa: CAWSRLTGELFF; cdr3_nt: TGTGCCTGGAGTCGTCTCACCGGGGAGCTGTTTTTT
clone_size: NA; v_call: TRBV7-9; j_call: TRBJ1-3; d_call: NA; cdr3_aa: CASSLDRHSGNTIYF; cdr3_nt: TGTGCCAGCAGCTTGGACAGACACTCTGGAAACACCATATATTTT
clone_size: NA; v_call: TRBV5-1; j_call: TRBJ1-1; d_call: TRBD1; cdr3_aa: CASSLDRGNTEAFF; cdr3_nt: TGCGCCAGCAGCTTGGACAGGGGAAACACTGAAGCTTTCTTT
clone_size: NA; v_call: TRBV7-6; j_call: TRBJ1-3; d_call: TRBD1; cdr3_aa: CASSAGTAGNTIYF; cdr3_nt: TGTGCCAGCAGCGCGGGGACAGCCGGAAACACCATATATTTT
clone_size: NA; v_call: TRBV2; j_call: TRBJ2-3; d_call: TRBD2; cdr3_aa: CASSHGLAGGADTQYF; cdr3_nt: TGTGCCAGCAGCCACGGACTAGCGGGGGGGGCAGATACGCAGTATTTT
clone_size: NA; v_call: TRBV19; j_call: TRBJ1-5; d_call: TRBD1; cdr3_aa: CASILRSGTGKNQPQHF; cdr3_nt: TGTGCCAGTATCTTACGCTCCGGGACAGGGAAAAATCAGCCCCAGCATTTT
clone_size: once; v_call: TRBV4-3; j_call: TRBJ2-2; d_call: TRBD2; cdr3_aa: CASSQDSLAGGDTGELFF; cdr3_nt: TGCGCCAGCAGCCAAGATAGTCTAGCGGGGGGAGACACCGGGGAGCTGTTTTTT
clone_size: NA; v_call: TRBV27; j_call: TRBJ2-1; d_call: NA; cdr3_aa: CASSLNRYNEQFF; cdr3_nt: TGTGCCAGCAGTTTAAACAGGTACAATGAGCAGTTCTTC
clone_size: once; v_call: TRBV6-5; j_call: TRBJ1-4; d_call: NA; cdr3_aa: CASSYGLWASREKLFF; cdr3_nt: TGTGCCAGCAGTTACGGGTTGTGGGCCAGTAGGGAAAAACTGTTTTTT
clone_size: NA; v_call: TRBV6-6; j_call: TRBJ1-5; d_call: TRBD1; cdr3_aa: CASSFMGTANQPQHF; cdr3_nt: TGTGCCAGCAGTTTTATGGGGACAGCCAATCAGCCCCAGCATTTT
clone_size: NA; v_call: TRBV7-9; j_call: TRBJ2-3; d_call: TRBD2; cdr3_aa: CASSSPKRGESTDTQYF; cdr3_nt: TGTGCCAGCAGCTCCCCAAAGCGGGGGGAAAGCACAGATACGCAGTATTTT
clone_size: NA; v_call: TRBV5-4; j_call: TRBJ1-2; d_call: TRBD1; cdr3_aa: CASSLDVQGALVYGYTF; cdr3_nt: TGTGCCAGCAGCTTGGATGTACAGGGGGCGCTAGTCTATGGCTACACCTTC
clone_size: NA; v_call: TRBV6-2/TRBV6-3; j_call: TRBJ2-1; d_call: TRBD1; cdr3_aa: CASSRDRSSYNEQFF; cdr3_nt: TGTGCCAGCAGCCGGGACAGGTCCTCCTACAATGAGCAGTTCTTC